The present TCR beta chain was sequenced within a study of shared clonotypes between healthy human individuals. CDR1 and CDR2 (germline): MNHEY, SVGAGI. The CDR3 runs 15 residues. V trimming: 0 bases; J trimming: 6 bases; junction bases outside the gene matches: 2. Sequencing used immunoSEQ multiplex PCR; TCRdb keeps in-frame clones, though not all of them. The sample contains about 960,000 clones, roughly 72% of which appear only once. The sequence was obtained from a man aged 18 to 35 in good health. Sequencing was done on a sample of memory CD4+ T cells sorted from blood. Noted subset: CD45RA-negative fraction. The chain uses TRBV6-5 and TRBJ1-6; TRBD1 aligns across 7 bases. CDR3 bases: TGTGCCAGCAGTTACTCGTGGGACAGTAATTCACCCCTCCACTTT. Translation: CASSYSWDSNSPLHF.